This TCR beta chain appears in the sequencing data of a study of blood T cell repertoires in COVID-19. About the research overall: The United States, Italy and Spain supplied acute and convalescent COVID-19 samples. T cells, B-cell-depleted T cells, or PBMCs provided the cDNA or gDNA that served as material.

The CDR3 is made up of 16 amino acids. Germline V gives CDR1 MNHNY, CDR2 SVGAGI (reference sequence). J lost 5 bases, V lost 2 bases, and 8 bases had no gene match. In the authors' methods: Researchers report that nucleated cell counts were estimated from reference gene primer amplification. TCRdb's table, derived via immunoSEQ multiplex PCR, lists solely in-frame clones and lacks some. Clone size and the V and J calls come from that table; the DNA yielded D and trimming. This table holds around 72,000 clones, around 88% found once. The specimen sequenced was peripheral blood. The rearrangement links TRBV6-6 to TRBJ2-1; 8 bases agree with TRBD1. This TCR was recovered from a woman aged 70 to 79 with acute or convalescent COVID-19. For the CDR3, the DNA is TGTGCCAGCAGTTACCCGAGTGGGGGACAGGACAATGAGCAGTTCTTC. Protein product: CASSYPSGGQDNEQFF.